The clone carrying this T cell receptor beta chain appeared a few times. The sample's time point: newly diagnosed GD, antithyroid drugs for less than 3 months. PBMC-extracted RNA yielded the TCR library. The authors built TCR beta libraries using iRepertoire HTBI primers and Arm-PCR of CDR3 regions. One entry per CDR3 protein results from TCRdb running MiXCR on the multiplex PCR reads. The table shows hundreds of thousands of distinct CDR3 sequences, with roughly 16% occurring only once. The source of the sample is a study of regulatory T cells in long-lasting Graves disease. Germline CDR1 reads SQVTM; CDR2 reads ANQGSEA. The CDR3 contains 16 residues. V gave up 1 base and J gave up 0 bases, with 14 bases separating them. These data also formed part of another study, on T cells in Graves' hyperthyroidism and ophthalmopathy.

Source: peripheral blood mononuclear cells (PBMCs), taken at new diagnosis, from a patient treated with antithyroid drugs. The sequence was collected from a young woman with Graves disease. The chain uses TRBV29-1 and TRBJ2-3; no firm D call. DNA for the CDR3: TGCAGCGTTGAAGTAGGTCGGCAGCTTAGCACAGATACGCAGTATTTT. Translated: CSVEVGRQLSTDTQYF.